Listed below are T cell receptor beta chains from one sample, sequenced in a study of shared clonotypes between healthy human individuals. Profiling relied on immunoSEQ multiplex PCR, and the TCRdb table lists in-frame clones only, not all of them. This sample has 2 million to 2.5 million clones, with under 95% found just once. The sequenced sample was naive CD4+ T cells from PBMCs. The source of these receptors is a man aged 18 to 35 in good health. Some clones in this sample may be carry-over from other donors' samples. The CDR3 runs from the conserved cysteine through the conserved F or W. D genes are given only for firm matches. The size entry is marked missing in some rows and otherwise reads once, few, many or a size class.

V gene	D gene	clone size	J gene	CDR3 DNA	CDR3 protein
TRBV5-1	TRBD2	NA	TRBJ2-7	TGCGCCAGCAGGTCGACTAGCGGGATCTACGAGCAGTACTTC	CASRSTSGIYEQYF
TRBV5-5	NA	NA	TRBJ2-1	TGTGCCAGCAGCTTGGGGCCCGCCTCGGCTATTGAGCAGTTCTTC	CASSLGPASAIEQFF
TRBV27	TRBD1	NA	TRBJ1-2	TGTGCCAGCAGTCAGGACAGGGGCTATGGCTACACCTTC	CASSQDRGYGYTF
TRBV2	NA	NA	TRBJ2-3	TGTGCCAGCAGGGTTGCCACCACAGATACGCAGTATTTT	CASRVATTDTQYF
TRBV5-4	NA	few	TRBJ1-5	TGTGCCAGCAGCTTCCAGGGACAGCCCCAGCATTTT	CASSFQGQPQHF
TRBV9	TRBD1	few	TRBJ1-1	TGTGCCAGCAGCATCCGGACAGGGATGAACACTGAAGCTTTCTTT	CASSIRTGMNTEAFF
TRBV5-4	TRBD2	NA	TRBJ2-3	TGTGCCAGCAGCAATATACGACTAGCGGGGCCAGATACGCAGTATTTT	CASSNIRLAGPDTQYF
TRBV5-1	NA	NA	TRBJ1-1	TGCGCCAGCAGCGTAGGGGCGGATGGTACTGAAGCTTTCTTT	CASSVGADGTEAFF
TRBV7-9	NA	NA	TRBJ1-2	TGTGCCAGCAGCTTGGGGGGCAGCTACACCTTC	CASSLGGSYTF
TRBV5-1	NA	once	TRBJ1-1	TGCGCCAGCAGCTGGACACCGAACACTGAAGCTTTCTTT	CASSWTPNTEAFF
TRBV6-5	NA	NA	TRBJ1-4	TGTGCCAGCAGGCGAACGAGACAGCCTAATGAAAAACTGTTTTTT	CASRRTRQPNEKLFF
TRBV28	NA	NA	TRBJ1-2	TGTGCCAGCAGGGCTATCCGGCCAGCTAACTATGGCTACACCTTC	CASRAIRPANYGYTF
TRBV5-1	TRBD2	NA	TRBJ2-2	TGCGCCAGCAGCTTGGCTAGGTCGTCTAGCGGTTCGAACACCGGGGAGCTGTTTTTT	CASSLARSSSGSNTGELFF
TRBV30	TRBD1	NA	TRBJ1-2	TGTGCCTGGAGTGTAGGGGTACAGGGGGCGAACGGCTACACCTTC	CAWSVGVQGANGYTF
TRBV28	NA	NA	TRBJ2-7	TGTGCCAGCAGTTTTGGGAGGCGGCACTTCTACGAGCAGTACTTC	CASSFGRRHFYEQYF
TRBV6-6	NA	NA	TRBJ1-1	TGTGCCAGCAGTTACACGGGCGCCGAAGCTTTCTTT	CASSYTGAEAFF
TRBV29-1	NA	NA	TRBJ2-1	TGCAGCGTCCGGACAGCCTTAGTGGCAAACAATGAGCAGTTCTTC	CSVRTALVANNEQFF
TRBV7-9	NA	NA	TRBJ1-2	TGTGCCAGCAGCCGAATCCAGGGAGGAGGCCTGGGCTACACCTTC	CASSRIQGGGLGYTF
TRBV7-2	NA	NA	TRBJ2-1	TGTGCCAGCAGCGGAGCGGGCGATTTCTACAATGAGCAGTTCTTC	CASSGAGDFYNEQFF
TRBV6-4	TRBD1	NA	TRBJ1-1	TGTGCCAGCAGTGACCCCGGGACAGGGGTCACTGAAGCTTTCTTT	CASSDPGTGVTEAFF
TRBV19	NA	NA	TRBJ1-3	TGTGCCAGTAGTATTGATGGGACCTCTGGAAACACCATATATTTT	CASSIDGTSGNTIYF
TRBV6-1	NA	NA	TRBJ1-1	TGTGCCAGCAGGCCAAGAGTTATGAACACTGAAGCTTTCTTT	CASRPRVMNTEAFF
TRBV11-3	TRBD1	NA	TRBJ1-1	TGTGCCAGCAGCCGACCCCCACAGGGGGCGCGTGGGGGGCACACTGAAGCTTTCTTT	CASSRPPQGARGGHTEAFF
TRBV7-9	TRBD2	NA	TRBJ2-3	TGTGCCAGCAGCCGACTAGCGGGAGGTTCGGATACGCAGTATTTT	CASSRLAGGSDTQYF
TRBV18	NA	few	TRBJ1-1	TGTGCCAGCTCACAGGGGACTGAAGCTTTCTTT	CASSQGTEAFF
TRBV5-1	NA	NA	TRBJ1-1	TGCGCCAGCAGCTTGGTAGGGCCGGAACTTGAAGCTTTCTTT	CASSLVGPELEAFF
TRBV15	NA	NA	TRBJ1-4	TGTGCCACCCAACGTCCGGCCGATGAAAAACTGTTTTTT	CATQRPADEKLFF
TRBV5-1	NA	NA	TRBJ1-3	TGCGCCAGCAGCTTGGCCGGGACTGGAAACACCATATATTTT	CASSLAGTGNTIYF
TRBV5-4	NA	once	TRBJ1-4	TGTGCCAGCAGCCGGGGCGAGGGGCAGACTAATGAAAAACTGTTTTTT	CASSRGEGQTNEKLFF
TRBV9	NA	NA	TRBJ2-3	TGTGCCAGCAGCACCCGACTCGCAGATACGCAGTATTTT	CASSTRLADTQYF
TRBV27	NA	NA	TRBJ2-5	TGTGCCAGCAGTTTTCGGTCGACGGAACAAGAGGCCCAGTACTTC	CASSFRSTEQEAQYF
TRBV2	NA	once	TRBJ2-3	TGTGCCAGCCTCCTGGCAGGCGGGAATACGCAGTATTTT	CASLLAGGNTQYF
TRBV5-1	NA	NA	TRBJ1-4	TGCGCCAGCAGCTTGGAAACAGGGAGCGAAAAACTGTTTTTT	CASSLETGSEKLFF
TRBV27	TRBD2	NA	TRBJ2-5	TGTGCCAGCAGTCCTCTAGCGGGAGGGGAGACCCAGTACTTC	CASSPLAGGETQYF
TRBV9	TRBD1	NA	TRBJ2-2	TGTGCCAGCAGTGTAAGGGGGCGCGACACCGGGGAGCTGTTTTTT	CASSVRGRDTGELFF
TRBV5-4	NA	NA	TRBJ2-7	TGTGCCAGCAGCTTGGCCAGGCTTCCCTACGAGCAGTACTTC	CASSLARLPYEQYF
TRBV5-1	TRBD2	NA	TRBJ2-5	TGCGCCAGTAGACTAGCGGAAGAGACCCAGTACTTC	CASRLAEETQYF
TRBV7-9	NA	few	TRBJ2-5	TGTGCCAGCAGCTTAGCGAACCAAGAGACCCAGTACTTC	CASSLANQETQYF
TRBV5-6	NA	NA	TRBJ2-2	TGTGCCAGCAGCTTGGACCGGGACACCTTCTACACCGGGGAGCTGTTTTTT	CASSLDRDTFYTGELFF
TRBV29-1	TRBD2	NA	TRBJ2-1	TGCAGCGTGAAAGGGCTAGCGGCCTATGAGCAGTTCTTC	CSVKGLAAYEQFF
TRBV18	NA	once	TRBJ2-5	TGTGCCAGCTCACCACTCGAGACTCATGAAGAGACCCAGTACTTC	CASSPLETHEETQYF
TRBV18	TRBD1	NA	TRBJ2-1	TGTGCCAGCTCACCGGGACAGACTAATGAGCAGTTCTTC	CASSPGQTNEQFF